What follows are 9 T cell receptor beta chains derived from one specimen sequenced in a study of blood T cell repertoires in COVID-19. Profiling relied on immunoSEQ multiplex PCR, and the TCRdb table lists in-frame clones only, not all of them. The sample includes fewer than 90,000 clones, roughly 80% of them seen just once. Sample: peripheral blood. The origin of the receptors is an older man with COVID-19, enrolled during active disease.

The rearrangement links TRBV3-1 (or the pseudogene TRBV3-2) to TRBJ2-1; 7 bases align to TRBD2. The V segment lost 10 bases and the J segment 5 bases; nucleotides outside the gene matches: 2. CDR3 length equals 11 residues. Per germline, CDR1 LGHDT and CDR2 YNNKEL (reference sequence). CDR3 in amino acids: CATLADNEQFF. The DNA for the CDR3 is TGTGCCACCCTAGCGGACAATGAGCAGTTCTTC.

The chain carries TRBV20-1 and TRBJ2-7, with TRBD2 as a possible D gene (5 bases). Trimming took 3 bases from V and 4 from J, leaving 10 bases between them. The CDR3 is made up of 12 amino acids. Germline lookup yields CDR1 DFQATT and CDR2 SNEGSKA (reference sequence). The CDR3 DNA is TGCAGTGCTAGTCGAACGGGGTACGAGCAGTACTTC. Protein product: CSASRTGYEQYF.

This clone appeared a single time. V and J are TRBV6-5 and TRBJ1-5; maybe TRBD1 (5 bases). The CDR3 totals 15 residues. The germline V and J ends were trimmed by 8 bases and 4 bases, with 18 bases remaining between them. Germline V gene lookup returns CDR1 MNHEY and CDR2 SVGAGI. CDR3 protein: CASDPVWQGNQPQHF. In nucleotides, the CDR3 is TGTGCCAGCGATCCTGTTTGGCAGGGAAATCAGCCCCAGCATTTT.

The chain couples TRBV7-2 to TRBJ2-5, with D perhaps matching TRBD1 (5 bases). CDR1 is SGHTA, CDR2 FQGNSA, per germline. The CDR3 sequence is 14 residues long. V lost 5 bases, J lost 5 bases, and 15 bases lay in between. CDR3 sequence reads: CASSPQVRLETQYF. CDR3 sequence (DNA): TGTGCCAGCAGCCCACAGGTGCGCCTGGAGACCCAGTACTTC.

The chain links TRBV10-2 to TRBJ2-3, with 10 bases aligning to TRBD2. V shed 2 bases and J 3 bases; nucleotides not matched to a gene: 2. Per germline, CDR1 WSHSY and CDR2 SAAADI. The CDR3 totals 15 residues. The CDR3 is CASSESGRGTDTQYF. Written as DNA, the CDR3 is TGCGCCAGCAGTGAGAGCGGGAGGGGGACAGATACGCAGTATTTT.

The V call is TRBV28, the J call TRBJ1-2; tentative D call: TRBD1 (6 bases). V was cut by 6 bases and J by 5 bases, with 7 bases left in between. Germline values: CDR1 MDHEN, CDR2 SYDVKM. This CDR3 contains 11 residues. DNA of the CDR3: TGTGCCAGCAGCGGACAGTATGGCTACACCTTC. Protein sequence: CASSGQYGYTF.

The rearrangement uses TRBV7-3 and TRBJ1-2; 8 bases map to TRBD1. From germline, CDR1 is SGHTA and CDR2 FQGTGA. The CDR3 length is 13 residues. V trimming: 5 bases; J trimming: 5 bases; junction bases outside the gene matches: 4. The CDR3 coding sequence is TGTGCCAGCAGCGATGACAGGGGATATGGCTACACCTTC. Its translation is CASSDDRGYGYTF.

The chain couples TRBV19 to TRBJ2-7; weak D call: TRBD1 (7 bases). Germline V lookup: CDR1 LNHDA, CDR2 SQIVND (reference sequence). CDR3 length: 13 amino acids. The ends were cut back, 10 bases at V and 0 bases at J, with 13 bases in the middle. The CDR3 region has the DNA TGTGCCACCCGGCGGGACAGCTCCTACGAGCAGTACTTC. The encoded protein is CATRRDSSYEQYF.

The rearrangement links TRBV7-8 to TRBJ2-5, with TRBD2 matching 8 bases. This CDR3 contains 15 residues. V gave up 10 bases and J gave up 5 bases; unmatched junction bases: 15. Germline V CDR1 and CDR2: SGHVS, FQNEAQ. This CDR3 is CATPREGSGSETQYF. CDR3 nucleotide sequence: TGTGCCACCCCCCGGGAGGGTTCGGGTTCGGAGACCCAGTACTTC.